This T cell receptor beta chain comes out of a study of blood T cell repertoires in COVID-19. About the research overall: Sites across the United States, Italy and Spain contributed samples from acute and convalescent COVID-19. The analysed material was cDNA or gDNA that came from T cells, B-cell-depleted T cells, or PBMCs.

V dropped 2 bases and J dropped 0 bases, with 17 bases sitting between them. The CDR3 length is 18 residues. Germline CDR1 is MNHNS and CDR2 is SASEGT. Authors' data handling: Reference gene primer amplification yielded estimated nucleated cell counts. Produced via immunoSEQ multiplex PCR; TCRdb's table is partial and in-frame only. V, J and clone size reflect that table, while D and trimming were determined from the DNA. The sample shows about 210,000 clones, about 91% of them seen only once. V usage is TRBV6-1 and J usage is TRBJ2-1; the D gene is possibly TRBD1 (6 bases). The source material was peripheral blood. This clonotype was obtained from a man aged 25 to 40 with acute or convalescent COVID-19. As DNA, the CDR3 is TGTGCCAGCAGTGAAAGGGCAGGGGCTGACGGCTCCTACAATGAGCAGTTCTTC. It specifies CASSERAGADGSYNEQFF.